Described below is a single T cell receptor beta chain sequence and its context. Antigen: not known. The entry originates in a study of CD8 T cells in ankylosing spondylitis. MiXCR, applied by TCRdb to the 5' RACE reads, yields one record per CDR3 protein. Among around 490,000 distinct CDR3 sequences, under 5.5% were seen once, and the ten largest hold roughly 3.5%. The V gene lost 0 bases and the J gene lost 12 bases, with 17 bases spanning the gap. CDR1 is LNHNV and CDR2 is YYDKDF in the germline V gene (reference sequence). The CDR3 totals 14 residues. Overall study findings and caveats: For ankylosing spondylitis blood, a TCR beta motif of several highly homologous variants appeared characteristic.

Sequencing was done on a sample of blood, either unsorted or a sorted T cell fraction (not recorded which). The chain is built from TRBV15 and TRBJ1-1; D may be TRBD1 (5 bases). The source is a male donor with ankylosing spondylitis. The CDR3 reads CATSRDVVGRATFF. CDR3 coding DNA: TGTGCCACCAGCAGAGATGTGGTCGGCAGGGCGACTTTCTTT.